These 27 T cell receptor beta chains were sequenced from one sample in a study of cytomegalovirus exposure and HLA in healthy donors. The PCR used 60 Vbeta and 13 Jbeta primers. Assay: immunoSEQ multiplex PCR; the TCRdb copy retains only in-frame clones and omits some. The repertoire holds 100,000 or so clones, with approximately 81% as singletons. Specimen: PBMCs. These receptors all stem from a man younger than 40 in good health and CMV-seronegative.

The sample holds a few counts of this clone. V usage is TRBV10-2 and J usage is TRBJ1-5; a possible D gene is TRBD1 (5 bases). V was shortened by 6 bases and J by 1 base, with 13 bases between the two germline ends. The CDR3 length is 15 residues. Germline lookup yields CDR1 WSHSY and CDR2 SAAADI. The CDR3 here is CASREAGWSNQPQHF. In nucleotides, the CDR3 is TGCGCCAGCAGGGAGGCAGGGTGGAGCAATCAGCCCCAGCATTTT.

This clone showed up just a few times. V and J are TRBV4-1 and TRBJ2-7; 11 bases fit TRBD2. V was clipped by 4 bases and J by 2 bases; unmatched bases: 13. From germline, CDR1 is MGHRA and CDR2 YSYEKL. The CDR3 totals 18 residues. CDR3 region: CASSPTEIAGGNPYEQYF. The CDR3 DNA reads as TGCGCCAGCAGCCCAACTGAAATAGCGGGGGGGAACCCCTACGAGCAGTACTTC.

In its sample, this clone was seen a few times. The rearrangement uses TRBV7-9 and TRBJ2-7, with 13 nucleotides matching TRBD2. The ends lost 8 bases at V and 4 bases at J; junction bases unmatched: 11. The CDR3 extends over 16 amino acids. Per germline, CDR1 SEHNR and CDR2 FQNEAQ (reference sequence). This chain's CDR3 is CASAGTSGENRYEQYF. The CDR3 DNA sequence: TGTGCCAGCGCCGGGACTAGCGGGGAAAACCGATACGAGCAGTACTTC.

The sample holds a few counts of this clone. This sequence joins TRBV29-1 and TRBJ2-7, with D maybe TRBD1 (6 bases). The CDR3 length is 12 residues. Trimming removed 3 bases from V and 2 bases from J, with 8 bases in between. The germline CDR1 and CDR2 sequences are SQVTM and ANQGSEA. CDR3 protein: CSVEDSPYEQYF. The CDR3 bases are TGCAGCGTTGAGGACAGCCCCTACGAGCAGTACTTC.

This rearrangement joins TRBV5-6 to TRBJ1-1; D uncertain. The ends were cut back, 4 bases at V and 2 bases at J, with 18 bases in the middle. Germline V gene lookup returns CDR1 SGHDT and CDR2 YYEEEE. The CDR3 is 16 residues long. CDR3 nucleotides: TGTGCCAGCAGCGACCCCCGGAAGACTTTCAACACTGAAGCTTTCTTT. Protein: CASSDPRKTFNTEAFF.

This chain connects TRBV29-1 to TRBJ2-1; TRBD2 agrees at 10 bases. The V gene end was trimmed by 3 bases and the J gene end by 7 bases; junction bases not matched to a gene: 3. The germline gives CDR1 SQVTM, CDR2 ANQGSEA. The length of the CDR3 is 13 residues. CDR3 sequence: CSVDLAGGNEQFF. The CDR3 bases are TGCAGCGTTGACTTAGCGGGGGGAAATGAGCAGTTCTTC.

This rearrangement joins TRBV5-1 to TRBJ2-7; 7 nucleotides align to TRBD1. CDR3 size: 13 residues. V trimming: 3 bases; J trimming: 3 bases; junction bases outside the gene matches: 3. Per germline, CDR1 SGHRS and CDR2 YFSETQ. This chain's CDR3 is CASSSGQLYEQYF. The DNA for the CDR3 is TGCGCCAGCAGCTCGGGACAGCTCTACGAGCAGTACTTC.

This clone has a single count. The chain couples TRBV5-1 to TRBJ2-5; TRBD2 might be the D (5 bases). The DNA end lines up better with TRBJ2-7; the J call may be wrong. Germline V gene data show CDR1 as SGHRS and CDR2 as YFSETQ. The CDR3 extends over 15 amino acids. The CDR3: CASSLATGGGGEQYF. The DNA for the CDR3 is TGCGCCAGCAGCTTGGCTACCGGTGGAGGAGGCGAGCAGTACTTC.

As DNA, the CDR3 is TGTGCCAGCAGCCGACCGAGAGGGCTGGATGGCTACACCTTC. Protein sequence: CASSRPRGLDGYTF. The chain couples TRBV6-6 to TRBJ1-2; no reliable D call. CDR3 size: 14 residues. Germline V gene data show CDR1 as MNHNY and CDR2 as SVGAGI (reference sequence). V lost 6 bases and J lost 6, with 17 bases in between.

This clone was counted a few times. CDR3 residues: CASSVGSGGADYGYTF. For the CDR3, the DNA is TGTGCCAGCAGCGTAGGGTCCGGGGGGGCTGACTATGGCTACACCTTC. The rearrangement joins TRBV9 to TRBJ1-2; D perhaps matches TRBD1 (6 bases). Deletions cut 0 bases from V and 3 bases from J, with 15 bases between. Germline V gene lookup returns CDR1 SGDLS and CDR2 YYNGEE. This CDR3 spans 16 amino acids.

The rearrangement uses TRBV16 and TRBJ2-1, with a tentative D call TRBD2 (5 bases). The CDR3 contains 15 residues. Germline V gives CDR1 KGHSY, CDR2 FQNENV. Trimming removed 7 bases from V and 7 bases from J, with 20 bases in between. CDR3 DNA: TGTGCCAGCACCCGTCGTGAGGGCGGTAAGAATGAGCAGTTCTTC. Its protein product is CASTRREGGKNEQFF.

This rearrangement joins TRBV19 to TRBJ1-1, with 8 bases fitting TRBD1. V lost 10 bases and J lost 1; bases outside the gene matches: 5. Germline CDR1 LNHDA, CDR2 SQIVND (reference sequence). This CDR3 has 13 residues. The CDR3 is CATDRVPNTEAFF. CDR3 nucleotide sequence: TGTGCCACGGACAGGGTTCCGAACACTGAAGCTTTCTTT.

The rearrangement uses TRBV6-5 and TRBJ1-2; D unclear. The length of the CDR3 is 14 residues. Per germline, CDR1 MNHEY and CDR2 SVGAGI. V lost 6 bases and J 8 bases, leaving 19 bases between the germline ends. CDR3 in amino acids: CASRPLYTAEGYTF. For the CDR3, the DNA is TGTGCCAGCAGACCCCTGTATACCGCGGAAGGCTACACCTTC.

About this clone: An end of the junction differs from the germline gene, which may be a read error. The chain combines TRBV7-9 with TRBJ2-1; 8 bases line up with TRBD2. The CDR3 sequence is 15 residues long. Per the germline V gene, CDR1 is SEHNR and CDR2 is FQNEAQ (reference sequence). CDR3 coding DNA: TGTGCCAGCAGCCTAGCCGCGGGGGGACACAATGAGCAGTTCTTC. It specifies CASSLAAGGHNEQFF.

This chain uses TRBV15 with TRBJ2-1, with a possible D match to TRBD2 (6 bases). The CDR3 totals 17 residues. Trimming removed 2 bases at V and 4 bases at J, with 18 bases between. The germline CDR1 and CDR2 sequences are LNHNV and YYDKDF (reference sequence). The CDR3 spells CATSRNRALAPYNEQFF. The CDR3 bases are TGTGCCACCAGCAGAAATCGGGCGCTAGCGCCTTACAATGAGCAGTTCTTC.

This clone was counted a single time. This sequence joins TRBV2 and TRBJ1-2, with 7 nucleotides matching TRBD1. There are 15 residues in the CDR3. Germline V gene data show CDR1 as SNHLY and CDR2 as FYNNEI. With 9 bases clipped from V and 4 bases from J, the junction kept 14 bases outside the gene matches. Here the CDR3 reads CARPSGTEIGYGYTF. The CDR3, as DNA: TGTGCCAGGCCGTCGGGGACAGAGATTGGCTATGGCTACACCTTC.

The V gene is TRBV29-1, the J gene TRBJ2-7; 8 nucleotides align to TRBD1. The CDR3 has 15 residues. Germline V CDR1 and CDR2: SQVTM, ANQGSEA. The junction had 9 bases not matched to a gene; V was cut back by 5 bases and J by 0 bases. CDR3 amino acids: CSVRRTGTSSYEQYF. DNA for the CDR3: TGCAGCGTTAGGAGGACAGGGACAAGCTCCTACGAGCAGTACTTC.

The CDR3 region has the DNA TGTGCCAGCAGTGCGACGACTAGCGGGGTCTACGAGCAGTACTTC. Translated, it gives CASSATTSGVYEQYF. The rearrangement links TRBV27 to TRBJ2-7; 11 nucleotides line up with TRBD2. Looked up from germline, CDR1 is MNHEY and CDR2 is SMNVEV (reference sequence). V was clipped by 5 bases and J by 3 bases; unmatched bases: 6. The CDR3 spans 15 residues.

The CDR3 region is CATSRVAGSAGGSAYEQYF. CDR3 bases: TGTGCCACCAGCAGAGTGGCAGGGTCGGCGGGAGGGTCCGCCTACGAGCAGTACTTC. The chain joins TRBV15 to TRBJ2-7, with TRBD2 matching over 9 bases. Germline values: CDR1 LNHNV, CDR2 YYDKDF (reference sequence). Trimming removed 1 base from V and 2 bases from J; junction bases left unmatched: 15. This CDR3 region has 19 residues.

J is TRBJ2-1 and V is TRBV6-1; 10 positions agree with TRBD2. The trim removed 2 bases at V and 3 bases at J, leaving 4 bases unmatched. The CDR3 has 16 amino acids. Germline V CDR1 and CDR2: MNHNS, SASEGT. The CDR3 DNA follows: TGTGCCAGCAGTGAAAAAGCGGGGGGGATCTACAATGAGCAGTTCTTC. Translating it yields CASSEKAGGIYNEQFF.

This clone was detected only once. V is TRBV5-1 and J is TRBJ2-5; the match to TRBD1 covers 8 bases. The tail of the sequence fits TRBJ2-7 better, so the J call may be wrong. There are 15 residues in the CDR3. CDR1 SGHRS and CDR2 YFSETQ come from the germline V gene. CDR3 region: CASSSSPTGVYEQYF. CDR3 bases: TGCGCCAGCAGTTCATCCCCGACAGGGGTGTACGAGCAGTACTTC.

V and J are TRBV27 and TRBJ1-2, with unresolved D. Trimming pared 0 bases from V and 5 bases from J, leaving 10 bases between. The CDR3 is 14 amino acids. Germline CDR1 MNHEY, CDR2 SMNVEV (reference sequence). CDR3 DNA sequence: TGTGCCAGCAGTTTATCCGCAGCGAGGTATGGCTACACCTTC. Amino acid sequence: CASSLSAARYGYTF.

V gene TRBV6-5 combines with J gene TRBJ2-5; TRBD1 matches 12 bases. In germline, CDR1 is MNHEY, CDR2 SVGAGI. Germline trimming cut 0 bases from V and 5 bases from J; bases unmatched to any gene: 4. This CDR3 has 16 residues. The CDR3 region is CASSYSGQGAWETQYF. CDR3 coding DNA: TGTGCCAGCAGTTACTCGGGACAGGGGGCTTGGGAGACCCAGTACTTC.

The chain uses TRBV18 and TRBJ2-7; D possibly corresponds to TRBD2 (6 bases). The CDR3 totals 14 residues. The germline V gene encodes CDR1 KGHSH and CDR2 LQKENI. Between the trimmed V and J ends, which lost 0 bases and 2 bases, there was a span of 8 bases. CDR3: CASSPPSGPYEQYF. The CDR3 region has the DNA TGTGCCAGCTCACCACCTAGCGGACCCTACGAGCAGTACTTC.

This clone came up once. The rearrangement joins TRBV4-3 to TRBJ1-2; D might be TRBD1 (5 bases). Trimming took off 0 bases at V and 8 bases at J, with 19 bases between the two ends. CDR3 size: 16 residues. Germline CDR1 is LGHNA and CDR2 is YSLEER. CDR3 in DNA: TGCGCCAGCAGCCAAGACCTTGGGGCCATGTACGGCGGCTACACCTTC. This sequence encodes CASSQDLGAMYGGYTF.

The rearrangement joins TRBV11-2 to TRBJ2-3; D perhaps matches TRBD2 (6 bases). Germline V lookup: CDR1 SGHAT, CDR2 FQNNGV. This CDR3 region has 14 residues. Trimming stripped 1 base from V and 9 bases from J, with 14 bases between. CDR3 DNA sequence: TGTGCCAGCAGCTTAGCGGGAGAGGTGAAAACGCAGTATTTT. It yields the protein CASSLAGEVKTQYF.

The V call is TRBV5-1, the J call TRBJ2-1, with 10 positions matching TRBD2. The germline gives CDR1 SGHRS, CDR2 YFSETQ. V lost 3 bases to trimming and J lost 9 bases; unmatched junction nucleotides: 15. There are 17 residues in the CDR3. CDR3 protein: CASSSTRSGRALIEQFF. CDR3 in DNA: TGCGCCAGCAGCTCAACCCGGAGCGGGAGGGCCCTCATTGAGCAGTTCTTC. Filled out from reference TRBV5-1 and TRBJ2-1, the complete variable domain reads KAGVTQTPRYLIKTRGQQVTLSCSPISGHRSVSWYQQTPGQGLQFLFEYFSETQRNKGNFPGRFSGRQFSNSRSEMNVSTLELGDSALYLCASSSTRSGRALIEQFFGPGTRLTVL.